Following are 8 T cell receptor beta chains from one sample sequenced in a study of technical replicates of blood from several donors. Clones were sequenced by immunoSEQ multiplex PCR, and TCRdb holds only the in-frame ones, with some missing. This table has some 77,000 clones, 80% to 90% appearing once. Sequencing was carried out using PBMCs. Receptor source: a human donor in good health. Some clones in this sample may be carry-over from other donors' samples.

The chain recombines TRBV14 with TRBJ2-5; the D is unclear. Per the germline V gene, CDR1 is SGHDN and CDR2 is FVKESK. This CDR3 contains 13 residues. V gave up 1 base and J gave up 9 bases, with 12 bases separating them. CDR3 protein: CASSQGLLLAQYF. CDR3 nucleotide sequence: TGTGCCAGCAGCCAAGGACTCCTACTGGCCCAGTACTTC.

The chain combines TRBV7-9 with TRBJ2-3, with 11 bases matching TRBD1. This CDR3 has 15 residues. Germline V gene sequence: CDR1 SEHNR, CDR2 FQNEAQ (reference sequence). Trimming removed 5 bases from V and 9 bases from J; junction bases left unmatched: 10. Here the CDR3 reads CASSPGTGGVQTQYF. In DNA, the CDR3 is TGTGCCAGCAGCCCGGGGACAGGGGGTGTACAGACGCAGTATTTT.

This chain links TRBV7-2 with TRBJ2-2; 7 bases are a match to TRBD2. The CDR3 is 15 residues long. Germline V CDR1 and CDR2: SGHTA, FQGNSA. The junction had 0 bases not matched to a gene; V was cut back by 1 base and J by 1 base. The CDR3 DNA sequence: TGTGCCAGCAGCTTAGAGCGGGGGAACACCGGGGAGCTGTTTTTT. This encodes CASSLERGNTGELFF.

V and J are TRBV25-1 and TRBJ2-3, with D unresolved. The CDR3 spans 9 residues. Trimming cost V 11 bases and J 8 bases, with 8 bases left between them. Germline CDR1 is MGHDK and CDR2 is SYGVNS. The CDR3 loop is CAPCSTQYF. The CDR3 DNA follows: TGTGCCCCCTGTAGTACGCAGTATTTT. The variable domain in full, completed from reference TRBV25-1 and TRBJ2-3, reads EADIYQTPRYLVIGTGKKITLECSQTMGHDKMYWYQQDPGMELHLIHYSYGVNSTEKGDLSSESTVSRIRTEHFPLTLESARPSHTSQYLCAPCSTQYFGPGTRLTVL.

This clone was detected only a few times. The CDR3 reads CAWSHSRGTLAITNYGYTF. CDR3 DNA sequence: TGTGCCTGGAGCCACTCCAGGGGGACACTAGCTATAACTAACTATGGCTACACCTTC. V and J are TRBV30 and TRBJ1-2, with 7 bases lining up with TRBD1. CDR1 and CDR2 (germline): GTSNPN, SVGIG (reference sequence). The CDR3 totals 19 residues. V shed 3 bases and J 0 bases; nucleotides not matched to a gene: 19.

The rearrangement links TRBV6-5 to TRBJ2-2; D might be TRBD1 (6 bases). Germline loops: CDR1 MNHEY, CDR2 SVGAGI. The length of the CDR3 is 15 residues. V lost 0 bases and J 5 bases, leaving 10 bases between the germline ends. CDR3 region: CASSYSARGTGELFF. The CDR3, as DNA: TGTGCCAGCAGTTACTCGGCCAGGGGAACCGGGGAGCTGTTTTTT.

The sample holds one count of this clone. The chain's CDR3 is CASSFKGLPNEQFF. Here the CDR3 DNA reads TGCGCCAGCAGCTTCAAGGGACTCCCAAATGAGCAGTTCTTC. V is TRBV5-1 and J is TRBJ2-1; D is perhaps TRBD2 (6 bases). Germline lookup yields CDR1 SGHRS and CDR2 YFSETQ. Trimming removed 2 bases at V and 7 bases at J, with 13 bases between. The CDR3 runs to 14 residues. The full variable domain, rest sourced from reference TRBV5-1 and TRBJ2-1, is KAGVTQTPRYLIKTRGQQVTLSCSPISGHRSVSWYQQTPGQGLQFLFEYFSETQRNKGNFPGRFSGRQFSNSRSEMNVSTLELGDSALYLCASSFKGLPNEQFFGPGTRLTVL.

The genes are TRBV18 and TRBJ1-4; 10 bases match TRBD1. The CDR3 has 15 amino acids. V shed 2 bases and J 7 bases; nucleotides not matched to a gene: 4. Germline V CDR1 and CDR2: KGHSH, LQKENI. Here the CDR3 reads CASSPDRGRSEKLFF. The CDR3 DNA is TGTGCCAGCTCACCAGACAGGGGGCGCAGTGAAAAACTGTTTTTT. Full variable domain (missing parts from reference TRBV18 and TRBJ1-4): NAGVMQNPRHLVRRRGQEARLRCSPMKGHSHVYWYRQLPEEGLKFMVYLQKENIIDESGMPKERFSAEFPKEGPSILRIQQVVRGDSAAYFCASSPDRGRSEKLFFGSGTQLSVL.